Below are 31 T cell receptor beta chains sequenced from a single sample in a study of cytomegalovirus exposure and HLA in healthy donors. PCR used 60 Vbeta primers and 13 Jbeta primers. The data were produced by immunoSEQ multiplex PCR, yet TCRdb's version contains in-frame clones alone and is incomplete. The top ten hold around 7% of the sample, which has about 21,000 clones, about 80% seen once. Sequenced sample: PBMCs. Source of these receptors: a man in his 60s in good health and CMV-seronegative.

The J gene is TRBJ2-1, the V gene TRBV27, with 9 bases identical to TRBD2. The V gene's germline CDR1 is MNHEY and CDR2 SMNVEV (reference sequence). J was trimmed by 5 bases and V by 1 base; bases with no gene match: 3. This CDR3 spans 15 amino acids. The CDR3 coding sequence is TGTGCCAGCAGTTTATATCTAGCGGGGAACAATGAGCAGTTCTTC. This codes for CASSLYLAGNNEQFF.

The rearrangement uses TRBV5-1 and TRBJ2-5; weak D call: TRBD1 (7 bases). CDR1 is SGHRS and CDR2 is YFSETQ in the germline V gene. Trimming left V 4 bases short and J 3 bases short, with 13 bases between. The CDR3 runs 14 residues. As DNA, the CDR3 is TGCGCCAGCAGCGGGGGGACAGCTAAAGAGACCCAGTACTTC. It is translated as CASSGGTAKETQYF.

This clone was seen once. The chain recombines TRBV7-9 with TRBJ2-1; 8 nucleotides line up with TRBD2. Germline CDR1 SEHNR, CDR2 FQNEAQ (reference sequence). Losses at the gene ends were 5 bases for V and 9 bases for J; bases not matched to a gene: 12. This CDR3 is 15 amino acids long. CDR3 DNA: TGTGCCAGCAGCCCCCCGGGGGGGGTCTTGTCTGAGCAGTTCTTC. As protein: CASSPPGGVLSEQFF.

This chain links TRBV5-1 with TRBJ1-2; TRBD1 aligns across 9 bases. CDR3 length: 14 residues. CDR1 and CDR2 from the germline V gene are SGHRS and YFSETQ. J gave up 7 bases and V 4 bases, and 8 bases lay outside the gene matches. In DNA, the CDR3 is TGCGCCAGCAGCCCTTTACAGGGGGCGGGTGGCTACACCTTC. It encodes CASSPLQGAGGYTF.

The DNA for the CDR3 is TGTGCCAGCAGTTCCCGGTCCAAAACGGGGGGTTGGGATACGCAGTATTTT. It is translated as CASSSRSKTGGWDTQYF. The chain couples TRBV27 to TRBJ2-3, with 7 bases that match TRBD2. The germline V gene has CDR1 MNHEY and CDR2 SMNVEV (reference sequence). The CDR3 spans 17 residues. The junction had 16 bases not matched to a gene; V was cut back by 4 bases and J by 6 bases.

The CDR3 region is CASSIGQGEQYF. DNA of the CDR3: TGTGCCAGCAGTATAGGACAGGGAGAGCAGTACTTC. The chain recombines TRBV27 with TRBJ2-7; 8 bases line up with TRBD1. Trimming cost V 5 bases and J 7 bases; bases outside gene matches: 4. Germline CDR1 reads MNHEY; CDR2 reads SMNVEV (reference sequence). The CDR3 loop spans 12 amino acids.

V is TRBV11-1 and J is TRBJ2-7, with 8 nucleotides matching TRBD1. Germline CDR1 SGHAT, CDR2 FQDESV (reference sequence). V gave up 4 bases and J gave up 6 bases; unmatched junction bases: 2. This CDR3 has 12 amino acids. Here the CDR3 DNA reads TGTGCCAGCAGCTCAGGGGGCGGCGAGCAGTACTTC. This gives the protein CASSSGGGEQYF.

The CDR3 sequence is CASSPPDRPSGGYTF. CDR3 in DNA: TGTGCCAGCAGCCCCCCGGACCGACCTTCGGGGGGCTACACCTTC. The chain joins TRBV5-4 to TRBJ1-2; D unclear. Trimming took 4 bases from V and 8 from J, leaving 21 bases between them. Germline V lookup: CDR1 SGHNT, CDR2 YYREEE (reference sequence). This CDR3 comprises 15 residues.

CDR3: CASSSGQGDTEAFF. CDR3 in DNA: TGCGCCAGCAGCTCCGGACAGGGGGACACTGAAGCTTTCTTT. The chain links TRBV5-1 to TRBJ1-1, with TRBD1 matching over 10 bases. This CDR3 spans 14 amino acids. J was trimmed by 3 bases and V by 3 bases; bases with no gene match: 2. The V gene's germline CDR1 is SGHRS and CDR2 YFSETQ.

This clone was observed a handful of times. This chain joins TRBV7-8 and TRBJ1-3; no definite D call. Deletions cut 3 bases from V and 4 bases from J, with 16 bases between. Germline CDR1 reads SGHVS; CDR2 reads FQNEAQ. The CDR3 contains 16 residues. Written as DNA, the CDR3 is TGTGCCAGCAGCTTTGGACTGCTGAAAGCCGGAAACACCATATATTTT. It encodes CASSFGLLKAGNTIYF.

The sample holds one count of this clone. CDR3 loop: CASSRQGGWAFF. The CDR3 coding sequence is TGTGCCAGCAGCCGACAGGGGGGTTGGGCTTTCTTT. The V call is TRBV7-9, the J call TRBJ1-1; 9 bases are shared with TRBD1. This CDR3 has 12 residues. Per germline, CDR1 SEHNR and CDR2 FQNEAQ (reference sequence). V was pared by 5 bases and J by 11 bases, with 6 bases of the junction left unmatched.

The chain has TRBV5-1 and TRBJ1-1; 8 bases are a match to TRBD1. Germline CDR1 and CDR2: SGHRS and YFSETQ. The V segment lost 0 bases and the J segment 6 bases; nucleotides outside the gene matches: 16. The CDR3 loop spans 18 amino acids. CDR3 sequence (DNA): TGCGCCAGCAGCTTGGAGAAGGCAGGGGGCGGGTGGGGCGCTGAAGCTTTCTTT. Residues: CASSLEKAGGGWGAEAFF. Variable domain in full (rest from reference TRBV5-1 and TRBJ1-1): KAGVTQTPRYLIKTRGQQVTLSCSPISGHRSVSWYQQTPGQGLQFLFEYFSETQRNKGNFPGRFSGRQFSNSRSEMNVSTLELGDSALYLCASSLEKAGGGWGAEAFFGQGTRLTVV.

In the case of this clone: A read error may account for a junction end that differs from germline. Different DNA sequences within this sample yield the same CDR3. The chain uses TRBV30 and TRBJ2-6; tentative D call: TRBD1 (6 bases). CDR3 length: 20 amino acids. CDR1 and CDR2 from the germline V gene are GTSNPN and SVGIG (reference sequence). The CDR3 reads CATVTYRRRGTDSGANVLTF. CDR3 coding DNA: TGTGCCACGGTTACTTATCGCCGCAGGGGAACCGACTCTGGGGCCAACGTCCTAACTTTC.

Concerning this clone: Relative to the germline gene, one junction end is altered; a read error may explain this. The chain is built from TRBV4-1 and TRBJ2-5; 8 positions agree with TRBD2. This CDR3 region has 15 residues. Germline V CDR1 and CDR2: MGHRA, YSYEKL. CDR3 coding DNA: TGCGCCAGCAGCCCCAGGTCGGGGGGGCAAGGGACCCAGTACTTC. This sequence encodes CASSPRSGGQGTQYF.

Only one count was recorded for this clone. CDR3 coding DNA: TGTGCCAGCAGCTGGACAGGGACTGAAGCTTTCTTT. Translating gives CASSWTGTEAFF. The chain is built from TRBV7-9 and TRBJ1-1; 8 nucleotides line up with TRBD1. This CDR3 spans 12 amino acids. V lost 4 bases and J lost 5; bases outside the gene matches: 0. Germline-derived CDR1 and CDR2 are SEHNR and FQNEAQ (reference sequence).

The V gene is TRBV5-1, the J gene TRBJ2-7; 11 nucleotides align to TRBD1. The CDR3 has 17 residues. Germline CDR1 reads SGHRS; CDR2 reads YFSETQ. Losses at the gene ends were 0 bases for V and 3 bases for J; bases not matched to a gene: 8. The CDR3, as DNA: TGCGCCAGCAGCTTGGCCGGACCCGGGACAGGGGGCTACGAGCAGTACTTC. This translates into CASSLAGPGTGGYEQYF.

V gene TRBV6-1 combines with J gene TRBJ1-3; TRBD1 agrees at 7 bases. Germline assignment: CDR1 MNHNS and CDR2 SASEGT. Trimming took 10 bases from V and 0 from J; bases not matched to a gene: 9. The CDR3 is 15 residues long. This CDR3 is CAILTGTLSGNTIYF. The CDR3 DNA sequence: TGTGCCATCTTGACAGGGACACTCTCTGGAAACACCATATATTTT.

The genes are TRBV7-2 and TRBJ2-6; TRBD1 matches at 7 bases. V was clipped by 3 bases and J by 2 bases; unmatched bases: 1. CDR1 SGHTA and CDR2 FQGNSA come from the germline V gene. The CDR3 consists of 15 residues. The CDR3 loop is CASSFQGAGANVLTF. The CDR3 nucleotides are TGTGCCAGCAGCTTCCAGGGGGCTGGGGCCAACGTCCTGACTTTC.

This chain uses TRBV5-1 with TRBJ1-1; maybe TRBD1 (6 bases). The germline V and J ends were trimmed by 3 bases and 1 base, with 16 bases remaining between them. Germline CDR1 and CDR2: SGHRS and YFSETQ. The CDR3 contains 16 residues. The CDR3 reads CASSSNTGTRNTEAFF. The DNA for the CDR3 is TGCGCCAGCAGCTCGAACACCGGGACAAGGAACACTGAAGCTTTCTTT.

This chain joins TRBV6-1 and TRBJ1-3, with D hard to call. The CDR3 length is 16 residues. With 4 bases removed from V and 0 bases from J, the gap between germline ends came to 13 bases. In germline, CDR1 is MNHNS, CDR2 SASEGT. The CDR3 nucleotides read TGTGCCAGCAGTGTCGCGGACGGGGACTCTGGAAACACCATATATTTT. Its translation is CASSVADGDSGNTIYF.

This clone was picked up one time. The chain couples TRBV2 to TRBJ1-1; 8 positions match TRBD1. CDR1 and CDR2 from the germline V gene are SNHLY and FYNNEI. V lost 6 bases and J lost 5; bases outside the gene matches: 8. This CDR3 region has 14 residues. This chain's CDR3 is CASRLDTGGTEAFF. The DNA for the CDR3 is TGTGCCAGCAGACTCGATACAGGGGGGACTGAAGCTTTCTTT.

This clone has a handful of counts. The CDR3 here is CASSHGSGKRTDTQYF. The CDR3 DNA follows: TGTGCCAGCAGCCACGGTAGCGGGAAACGCACAGATACGCAGTATTTT. V usage is TRBV6-6 and J usage is TRBJ2-3; the match to TRBD2 covers 8 bases. The V gene's germline CDR1 is MNHNY and CDR2 SVGAGI (reference sequence). V shed 6 bases and J 1 base; nucleotides not matched to a gene: 9. The CDR3 sequence is 16 residues long.

The V and J genes are TRBV11-1 and TRBJ1-5, with D possibly matching TRBD1 (5 bases). V lost 6 bases and J 4 bases, leaving 10 bases between the germline ends. The germline CDR1 and CDR2 sequences are SGHAT and FQDESV (reference sequence). The CDR3 spans 13 residues. In DNA form, the CDR3 reads TGTGCCAGCAGTCTCAGGGAAAATCAGCCCCAGCATTTT. It is translated as CASSLRENQPQHF.

V usage is TRBV5-4 and J usage is TRBJ2-7; TRBD2 agrees at 7 bases. Germline V gene lookup returns CDR1 SGHNT and CDR2 YYREEE (reference sequence). This CDR3 is 13 amino acids long. V lost 3 bases and J lost 6; bases outside the gene matches: 6. The CDR3 sequence: CASSSGLVGEQYF. CDR3 coding DNA: TGTGCCAGCAGCTCCGGACTAGTAGGCGAGCAGTACTTC.

The rearrangement uses TRBV18 and TRBJ1-5; unclear D gene. The CDR3 contains 12 residues. In germline, CDR1 is KGHSH, CDR2 LQKENI. With 5 bases removed from V and 5 bases from J, the gap between germline ends came to 7 bases. The CDR3 sequence is CASSELYQPQHF. Written as DNA, the CDR3 is TGTGCCAGCTCAGAGTTATATCAGCCCCAGCATTTT.

The rearrangement links TRBV6-5 to TRBJ1-2, with 8 bases lining up with TRBD1. Germline V lookup: CDR1 MNHEY, CDR2 SVGAGI. V gave up 8 bases and J gave up 7 bases; unmatched junction bases: 12. The length of the CDR3 is 14 residues. The DNA of the CDR3 is TGTGCCAGCTCCCTAGACAGGGGCCCGTCTGGCTACACCTTC. Its protein product is CASSLDRGPSGYTF.

This chain connects TRBV5-5 to TRBJ2-5; D may be TRBD1 (6 bases). The CDR3 runs to 14 residues. Trimming took 1 base from V and 1 from J, leaving 8 bases between them. In germline, CDR1 is SGHKS, CDR2 YYEKEE (reference sequence). The DNA for the CDR3 is TGTGCCAGCAGCTTGTCAGGGGCCCAAGAGACCCAGTACTTC. Its protein product is CASSLSGAQETQYF.

The genes are TRBV7-2 and TRBJ1-1, with TRBD1 matching over 7 bases. The germline gives CDR1 SGHTA, CDR2 FQGNSA. The CDR3 has 13 residues. Germline trimming cut 3 bases from V and 5 bases from J; bases unmatched to any gene: 3. The CDR3 nucleotides read TGTGCCAGCAGCTTTATGACAGGGACTGAAGCTTTCTTT. This sequence encodes CASSFMTGTEAFF. Filled out from reference TRBV7-2 and TRBJ1-1, the complete variable domain reads GAGVSQSPSNKVTEKGKDVELRCDPISGHTALYWYRQSLGQGLEFLIYFQGNSAPDKSGLPSDRFSAERTGGSVSTLTIQRTQQEDSAVYLCASSFMTGTEAFFGQGTRLTVV.

This clone was detected only once. The chain is built from TRBV6-6 and TRBJ1-5, with 7 bases aligning to TRBD1. The CDR3 spans 16 residues. Germline CDR1 is MNHNY and CDR2 is SVGAGI (reference sequence). V gave up 0 bases and J gave up 3 bases; unmatched junction bases: 5. This chain's CDR3 is CASSYSNRGNNQPQHF. In nucleotides, the CDR3 is TGTGCCAGCAGTTACTCCAACAGGGGAAACAATCAGCCCCAGCATTTT.

Comment on this clone: Relative to the germline gene, one junction end is altered; a read error may explain this. V gene TRBV7-9 combines with J gene TRBJ1-1, with D unclear. This CDR3 is built from 15 residues. Germline V gene lookup returns CDR1 SEHNR and CDR2 FQNEAQ (reference sequence). CDR3 DNA: TGTTCCAGCAGCCCGAGGGTACGGCTGAACACTGAAGCTTTCTTT. This codes for CSSSPRVRLNTEAFF.

This clone was detected a few times. The rearrangement joins TRBV19 to TRBJ1-5, with no clear D. With 1 base removed from V and 4 bases from J, the gap between germline ends came to 14 bases. The CDR3 is 16 amino acids. Germline values: CDR1 LNHDA, CDR2 SQIVND (reference sequence). The CDR3 sequence: CASSIVALLRNQPQHF. The CDR3 nucleotides are TGTGCCAGTAGTATAGTAGCTCTTCTACGGAATCAGCCCCAGCATTTT.